This TCR beta chain appears in the sequencing data of a study of identical twins. Study-level points and caveats: Analyses based on zero insertions could be partly confounded by invariant MAIT and iNKT cells. Compared with models, monozygotic twins showed more out-of-frame TCR alpha sharing. The more abundant beta clonotypes in cord blood had fewer insertions, and memory repertoires did not show this.

It was template switching that added a universal primer site, and there were unique molecular identifiers on the cDNA. Each CDR3 protein gets one entry after TCRdb re-called the 5' RACE reads with MiXCR. Of roughly 720,000 distinct CDR3 sequences in the sample, approximately 18% were seen once. Comments on this clonotype: Its antigen is still unknown.

Germline CDR1 and CDR2: MNHNS and SASEGT. Trimming took 1 base from V and 7 from J, leaving 10 bases between them. The CDR3 has 14 amino acids. The sample also formed part of further work on T cells expressing NK-cell markers.

Specimen: PBMCs. The rearrangement uses TRBV6-1 and TRBJ2-2; weak D call: TRBD2 (6 bases). The TCR sequence derives from a woman aged 18 to 35 in good health. The CDR3 region is CASSEGLASGELFF. DNA of the CDR3: TGTGCCAGCAGTGAAGGCCTAGCGAGCGGGGAGCTGTTTTTT.